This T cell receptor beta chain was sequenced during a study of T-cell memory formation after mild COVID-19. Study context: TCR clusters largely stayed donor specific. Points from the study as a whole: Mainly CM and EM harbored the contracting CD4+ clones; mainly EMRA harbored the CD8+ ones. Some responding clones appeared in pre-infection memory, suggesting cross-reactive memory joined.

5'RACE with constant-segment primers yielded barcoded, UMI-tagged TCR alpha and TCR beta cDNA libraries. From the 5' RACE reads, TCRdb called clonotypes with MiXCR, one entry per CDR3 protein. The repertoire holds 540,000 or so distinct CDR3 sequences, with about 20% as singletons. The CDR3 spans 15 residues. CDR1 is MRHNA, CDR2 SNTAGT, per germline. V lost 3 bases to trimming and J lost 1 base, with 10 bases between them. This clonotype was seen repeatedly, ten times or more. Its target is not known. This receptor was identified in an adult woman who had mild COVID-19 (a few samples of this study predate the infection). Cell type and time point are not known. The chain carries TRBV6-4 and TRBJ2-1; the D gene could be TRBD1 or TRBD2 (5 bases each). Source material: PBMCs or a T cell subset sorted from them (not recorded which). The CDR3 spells CASSEGVGSYNEQFF. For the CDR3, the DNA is TGTGCCAGCAGTGAGGGGGTGGGGTCCTACAATGAGCAGTTCTTC.